The subject of this entry is one T cell receptor (beta chain). What it binds is not known. Single viable CD3+CD4+CD8-CD45RO+ cells were sorted as the memory CD4+ T cells. Trimming removed 2 bases at V and 5 bases at J, with 6 bases between. The CDR3 runs to 13 residues. From germline, CDR1 is SGHTA and CDR2 FQGNSA. The entry originates in a study of memory CD4+ T cells and cytomegalovirus serostatus. Across the study: Donors were healthy Belgian adults, 9 CMV seropositive and about two dozen seronegative.

This table comes from immunoSEQ multiplex PCR, and its TCRdb copy is limited to in-frame clones, with some not included. The table shows about 56,000 clones, with 82% occurring only once. Findings of the study overall: The CMV-associated TCR signature appears largely within the CD4+ memory repertoire. Of around 160 reported CMV TCRbeta sequences, roughly 67 were found in memory CD4+ repertoires.

This chain links TRBV7-2 with TRBJ1-4; D is uncertain. This receptor was obtained from an adult in good health and CMV-seronegative. Sequencing used memory CD4+ T cells from blood. CDR3 in amino acids: CASSLTRNEKLFF. The CDR3 nucleotides are TGTGCCAGCAGCTTAACGAGGAATGAAAAACTGTTTTTT.